The T cell receptor (beta chain) described here comes from a study of blood T cells in healthy people across ages. The CDR3 is made up of 16 amino acids. Germline CDR1 DFQATT, CDR2 SNEGSKA (reference sequence). The ends were cut back, 0 bases at V and 0 bases at J, with 13 bases in the middle. Next came a second PCR, run for roughly 6 to 11 cycles, which used a sample-barcoded 5' primer along with a J-beta primer mix. TCRdb analysed the 5' RACE reads with MiXCR anew, one entry per CDR3 protein. Of under 1,000,000 distinct CDR3 sequences in the sample, about 47% were seen once. A few counts support this clonotype.

The rearrangement links TRBV20-1 to TRBJ2-3; D is unclear. The sample taken for sequencing was blood. This clonotype originated in an elderly man in good health. The CDR3 DNA follows: TGCAGTGCTAGAGATGACCAGCGCGGAAGCACAGATACGCAGTATTTT. Encoded protein: CSARDDQRGSTDTQYF.